The clone carrying this TCR beta chain was counted a few times. The sample originates from a study of cytomegalovirus exposure and HLA in healthy donors. A multiplex PCR was run with 60 Vbeta primers and 13 Jbeta primers. Produced via immunoSEQ multiplex PCR; TCRdb's table is partial and in-frame only. The sample consists of around 250,000 clones, about 80% of them appearing once. The CDR3 length is 13 residues. From germline, CDR1 is SGHRS and CDR2 YFSETQ. With 0 bases removed from V and 4 bases from J, the gap between germline ends came to 7 bases. The sequence was collected from a woman aged 60-75 years in good health and CMV-seropositive. The rearrangement uses TRBV5-1 and TRBJ1-2, with D unresolved. The sequencing sample was made of PBMCs. CDR3: CASSLDTGYGYTF. The CDR3 DNA reads TGCGCCAGCAGCTTGGATACCGGCTATGGCTACACCTTC.